This T cell receptor beta chain was sequenced in a study of OX40 agonist ivuxolimab in advanced cancers. The CDR3 runs to 12 residues. Germline lookup yields CDR1 MDHEN and CDR2 SYDVKM. Between the trimmed V and J ends, which lost 6 bases and 8 bases, there was a span of 13 bases. Assay: immunoSEQ multiplex PCR; the TCRdb copy retains only in-frame clones and omits some. Of roughly 35,000 clones in the sample, almost 85% are singletons; the top ten hold 1.5% to 2%. This sequence originates from an adult with an advanced solid tumor such as melanoma, head and neck, liver or kidney cancer. V is TRBV28 and J is TRBJ1-2; the D is unclear. Material: CD4+ or CD8+ T cells sorted from blood, obtained in a trial of the OX40 agonist ivuxolimab. The chain's CDR3 is CASSPSREGYTF. DNA for the CDR3: TGTGCCAGCAGCCCCAGTCGGGAGGGCTACACCTTC.